This T cell receptor (beta chain) was sequenced for a study of T-cell memory formation after mild COVID-19. Study-level information: Largely donor-specific TCR clusters were found.

This clonotype was recorded at least ten times. No antigen is known for it. Whole-study results and caveats: The CD4+ clones that contracted clustered mainly within CM and EM, and the CD8+ clones concentrated in EMRA. Day 37-peaking second-wave clones had unconfirmed SARS-CoV-2 specificity.

Germline CDR1 is SGHRS and CDR2 is YFSETQ. The ends were cut back, 3 bases at V and 6 bases at J, with 19 bases in the middle. The CDR3 length is 16 residues. TCRdb reanalysed the 5' RACE reads using MiXCR and keeps one entry per CDR3 protein. In the table there are 90,000 to 130,000 distinct CDR3 sequences, 15% to 20% of which are singletons. The receptor was derived from a man younger than 35 who had mild COVID-19 (a few samples of this study predate the infection). Cell type and time point are not known. The specimen was PBMCs or a T cell subset sorted from them (not recorded which). This chain joins TRBV5-1 and TRBJ2-1, with D possibly called TRBD1 or TRBD2 (5 bases each). The CDR3 reads CASSSYGTESGNEQFF. CDR3 DNA sequence: TGCGCCAGCAGCTCCTACGGGACGGAGAGTGGCAATGAGCAGTTCTTC.